Given below is one TCR beta chain in context. The sample comes from a study of T cell changes during pregnancy in multiple sclerosis. This CDR3 spans 15 amino acids. Trimming took 7 bases from V and 0 from J; bases not matched to a gene: 4. Germline V gene lookup returns CDR1 SNHLY and CDR2 FYNNEI. Repertoires were generated with immunoSEQ multiplex PCR, while TCRdb's copy carries only in-frame clones and drops some. The table lists roughly 42,000 clones, 80% to 95% of them singletons. This sequence joins TRBV2 and TRBJ2-3, with 10 bases matching TRBD2. The sequence was collected from a female donor in good health, enrolled as a control in a pregnancy study. The sequencing used CD4+ T cells from peripheral blood mononuclear cells, collected in the second trimester of pregnancy. DNA for the CDR3: TGTGCCAGCAAGGGACTAGCGACAAGCACAGATACGCAGTATTTT. Amino acid sequence: CASKGLATSTDTQYF. The full variable domain, rest sourced from reference TRBV2 and TRBJ2-3, is EPEVTQTPSHQVTQMGQEVILRCVPISNHLYFYWYRQILGQKVEFLVSFYNNEISEKSEIFDDQFSVERPDGSNFTLKIRSTKLEDSAMYFCASKGLATSTDTQYFGPGTRLTVL.